This TCR beta chain stems from a study of T cells in narcolepsy. Study summary: Enrolled donors included narcolepsy type 1 or type 2 patients and healthy controls. Study observations and caveats: In some patient and control memory CD4+ samples, autoreactive clones were absent. Autoreactive HCRT-specific and TRIB2-specific clonotypes were marked in same-patient CSF-versus-blood CD4+ comparisons.

The V and J ends lost 1 base and 6 bases respectively, with 7 bases between them. Per germline, CDR1 SGHTS and CDR2 YDEGEE. This CDR3 contains 13 residues. Note on this clone: Antigen specificity is unknown.

Sequencing was performed with immunoSEQ multiplex PCR; in TCRdb, only in-frame clones are kept and a portion is missing. This table holds some 37,000 clones, roughly 88% found once. This rearrangement joins TRBV5-8 to TRBJ2-2; no firm D call. The sequenced sample was CD45RA- memory CD4+ T cells from PBMCs. The receptor's source is a human donor with narcolepsy. The CDR3 reads CASSLLVSGELFF. Written as DNA, the CDR3 is TGTGCCAGCAGCTTGTTGGTATCCGGGGAGCTGTTTTTT.